Here is one T cell receptor beta chain with its context. Each subset's genomic DNA was shared equally among a number of immunoSEQ plates. This table comes from immunoSEQ multiplex PCR, and its TCRdb copy is limited to in-frame clones, with some not included. The data hold 2 million to 2.5 million clones, with approximately 96% observed a single time. The ends were cut back, 3 bases at V and 5 bases at J, with 5 bases in the middle. This CDR3 has 11 residues. Germline values: CDR1 MNHNS, CDR2 SASEGT. These data come from a study of shared clonotypes between healthy human individuals. Those who donated were healthy HIV-negative adults, with no recent acute infections or vaccinations reported. It was into CD45RA+ naive and CD45RA-negative memory subsets that the CD4+ cells were split.

The sequence was collected from a young man in good health. This rearrangement joins TRBV6-1 to TRBJ2-7; D is undetermined. Sequenced input: naive CD4+ T cells sorted from blood. Sample subset: CD45RA+ positively selected. This chain's CDR3 is CASSDMHEQYF. CDR3 DNA: TGTGCCAGCAGTGATATGCACGAGCAGTACTTC.